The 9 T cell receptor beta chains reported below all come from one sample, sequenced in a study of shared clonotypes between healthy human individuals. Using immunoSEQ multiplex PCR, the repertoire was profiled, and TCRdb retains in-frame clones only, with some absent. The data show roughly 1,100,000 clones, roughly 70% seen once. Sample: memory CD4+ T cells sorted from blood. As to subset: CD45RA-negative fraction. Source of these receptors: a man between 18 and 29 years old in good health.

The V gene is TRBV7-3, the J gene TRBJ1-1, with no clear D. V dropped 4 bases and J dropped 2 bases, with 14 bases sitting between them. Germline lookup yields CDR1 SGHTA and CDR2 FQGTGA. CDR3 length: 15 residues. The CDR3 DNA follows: TGTGCCAGCAGCTCGTCGCGGGCACATAACACTGAAGCTTTCTTT. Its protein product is CASSSSRAHNTEAFF.

CDR3 loop: CASSIQTGIMNTEAFF. The CDR3 DNA follows: TGTGCCAGCAGCATTCAGACAGGGATAATGAACACTGAAGCTTTCTTT. V is TRBV21-1 and J is TRBJ1-1; the table gives TRBD1 as D, unverified against the DNA. TRBV21-1 is tagged as a pseudogene. This CDR3 has 16 residues.

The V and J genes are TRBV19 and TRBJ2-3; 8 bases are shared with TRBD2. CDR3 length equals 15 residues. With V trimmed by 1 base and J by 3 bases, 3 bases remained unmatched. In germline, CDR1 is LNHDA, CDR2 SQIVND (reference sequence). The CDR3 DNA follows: TGTGCCAGTAGTATAGGAAGACTAGCGACAGATACGCAGTATTTT. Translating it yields CASSIGRLATDTQYF.

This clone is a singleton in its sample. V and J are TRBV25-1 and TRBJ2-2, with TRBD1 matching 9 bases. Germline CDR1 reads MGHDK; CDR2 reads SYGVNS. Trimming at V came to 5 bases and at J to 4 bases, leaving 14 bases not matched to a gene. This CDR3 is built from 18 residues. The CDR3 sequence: CASSPGRGGTGITGELFF. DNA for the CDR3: TGTGCCAGCAGTCCCGGTCGCGGCGGGACAGGGATCACCGGGGAGCTGTTTTTT.

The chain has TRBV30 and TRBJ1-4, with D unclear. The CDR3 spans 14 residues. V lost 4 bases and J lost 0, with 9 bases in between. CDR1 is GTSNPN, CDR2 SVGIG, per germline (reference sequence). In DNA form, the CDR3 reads TGTGCCTGGAATGGTGGATCAACTAATGAAAAACTGTTTTTT. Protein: CAWNGGSTNEKLFF.

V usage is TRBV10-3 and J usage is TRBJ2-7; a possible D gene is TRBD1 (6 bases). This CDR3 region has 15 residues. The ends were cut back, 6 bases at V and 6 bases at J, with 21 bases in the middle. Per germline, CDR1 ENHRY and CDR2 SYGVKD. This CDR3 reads CAIRNEQGSPSEQYF. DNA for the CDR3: TGTGCCATCAGGAACGAACAGGGATCCCCTAGCGAGCAGTACTTC.

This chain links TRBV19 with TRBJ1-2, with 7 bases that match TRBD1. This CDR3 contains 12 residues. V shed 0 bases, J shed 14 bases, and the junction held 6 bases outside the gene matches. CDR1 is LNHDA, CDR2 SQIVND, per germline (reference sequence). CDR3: CASSIEGTAGTF. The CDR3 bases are TGTGCCAGTAGTATAGAAGGGACAGCCGGAACCTTC. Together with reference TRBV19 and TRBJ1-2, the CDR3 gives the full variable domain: DGGITQSPKYLFRKEGQNVTLSCEQNLNHDAMYWYRQDPGQGLRLIYYSQIVNDFQKGDIAEGYSVSREKKESFPLTVTSAQKNPTAFYLCASSIEGTAGTFGSGTRLTVV.

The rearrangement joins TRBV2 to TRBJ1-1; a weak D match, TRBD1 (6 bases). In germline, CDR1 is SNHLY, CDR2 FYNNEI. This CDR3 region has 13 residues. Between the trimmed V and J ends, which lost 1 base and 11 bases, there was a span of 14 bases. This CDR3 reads CASSEGFRGEAFF. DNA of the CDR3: TGTGCCAGCAGTGAAGGCTTCAGGGGTGAGGCTTTCTTT.

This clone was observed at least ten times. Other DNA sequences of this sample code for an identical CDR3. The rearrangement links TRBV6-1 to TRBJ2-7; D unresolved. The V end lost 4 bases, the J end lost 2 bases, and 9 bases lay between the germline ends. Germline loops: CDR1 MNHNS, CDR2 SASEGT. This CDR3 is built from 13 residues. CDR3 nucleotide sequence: TGTGCCAGCAGTGCTAGGTCCACCTACGAGCAGTACTTC. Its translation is CASSARSTYEQYF.